These T cell receptor beta chains were read from a single sample in a study of OX40 agonist ivuxolimab in advanced cancers. Clones were sequenced by immunoSEQ multiplex PCR, and TCRdb holds only the in-frame ones, with some missing. The table has some 35,000 clones, roughly 80% seen once. This material consisted of CD4+ or CD8+ T cells sorted from blood, taken in a trial of the OX40 agonist ivuxolimab. The receptors originated from an adult with an advanced solid tumor such as melanoma, head and neck, liver or kidney cancer. The CDR3 runs from the conserved cysteine through the conserved F or W. A D gene is named only where the DNA matches it firmly. Rows may omit the clone size; those that give it use once, few, many or a size class.

v_gene: TRBV28
j_gene: TRBJ2-3
d_gene: TRBD2
abundance: -
CDR3nt: TGTGCCAGCAGTTTATTTCCGGGACGGGGGGACACAGATACGCAGTATTTT
CDR3aa: CASSLFPGRGDTDTQYF

v_gene: TRBV5-6
j_gene: TRBJ2-5
d_gene: -
abundance: -
CDR3nt: TGTGCCAGCAGTCGGGGCGGGATGTACCAAGAGACCCAGTACTTC
CDR3aa: CASSRGGMYQETQYF

v_gene: TRBV6-5
j_gene: TRBJ2-5
d_gene: -
abundance: -
CDR3nt: TGCACCACCGTGGACCACCAAGAGACCCAGTACTTC
CDR3aa: CTTVDHQETQYF

v_gene: TRBV5-6
j_gene: TRBJ2-5
d_gene: -
abundance: -
CDR3nt: TGTGCCAGCAGCTCGAGGTACCAAGAGACCCAGTACTTC
CDR3aa: CASSSRYQETQYF

v_gene: TRBV6-1
j_gene: TRBJ2-1
d_gene: TRBD1
abundance: -
CDR3nt: TGTGCCAGCAGTGTGTGGACAGGGGAGCATGAGCAGTTCTTC
CDR3aa: CASSVWTGEHEQFF

v_gene: TRBV7-2
j_gene: TRBJ1-5
d_gene: TRBD1
abundance: -
CDR3nt: TGTGCCAGCAGCCTCCGGTTGACAGGGCTGAGGCAGCCCCAGCATTTT
CDR3aa: CASSLRLTGLRQPQHF

v_gene: TRBV19
j_gene: TRBJ1-5
d_gene: -
abundance: -
CDR3nt: TGTGCCAGTAGTATAGATCTTTGGGGGCTCGGGCAGCCCCAGCATTTT
CDR3aa: CASSIDLWGLGQPQHF

v_gene: TRBV30
j_gene: TRBJ1-1
d_gene: TRBD1
abundance: few
CDR3nt: TGTGCCTGGACCTCGGACAGGGATTTGGAAGCTTTCTTT
CDR3aa: CAWTSDRDLEAFF

v_gene: TRBV7-2
j_gene: TRBJ2-2
d_gene: -
abundance: -
CDR3nt: TGTGCCAGCAGCCCCCTGACGGGAGTGTTCGGGGAGCTGTTTTTT
CDR3aa: CASSPLTGVFGELFF

v_gene: TRBV27
j_gene: TRBJ2-1
d_gene: -
abundance: -
CDR3nt: TGTGCCAGCGGGAGCGGGTCCTACAATGAGCAGTTCTTC
CDR3aa: CASGSGSYNEQFF